These 26 T cell receptor beta chains came from one sample sequenced in a study of T cell changes during pregnancy in multiple sclerosis. Sequencing used immunoSEQ multiplex PCR; TCRdb keeps in-frame clones, though not all of them. Found here are tens of thousands of clones, approximately 90% of them singletons; the top ten hold 0.45% to 0.6%. This specimen was CD4+ T cells from peripheral blood mononuclear cells, taken in the second trimester of pregnancy. The receptors were gathered from a female donor with multiple sclerosis, enrolled in a pregnancy study.

The DNA for the CDR3 is TGTGCCAGCAGTTCCCTCAGGGGGCGGTCTTTGGGCACAGATACGCAGTATTTT. Protein product: CASSSLRGRSLGTDTQYF. The chain recombines TRBV28 with TRBJ2-3; 8 bases agree with TRBD1. This CDR3 contains 18 residues. V trimming: 4 bases; J trimming: 1 base; junction bases outside the gene matches: 13. Germline CDR1 is MDHEN and CDR2 is SYDVKM.

This chain links TRBV5-6 with TRBJ2-3, with 9 nucleotides matching TRBD2. The CDR3 is 17 residues long. The germline CDR1 and CDR2 sequences are SGHDT and YYEEEE. Trimming cost V 5 bases and J 1 base; bases outside gene matches: 11. The CDR3: CASSPQPASGGTDTQYF. The CDR3 DNA sequence: TGTGCCAGCAGTCCCCAGCCAGCTAGCGGGGGCACAGATACGCAGTATTTT.

The chain links TRBV6-6 to TRBJ1-6; 8 bases align to TRBD1. In germline, CDR1 is MNHNY, CDR2 SVGAGI (reference sequence). Losses at the gene ends were 4 bases for V and 10 bases for J; bases not matched to a gene: 9. There are 15 residues in the CDR3. The CDR3 nucleotides read TGTGCCAGCAGTTTCGAGACAGGGGAGGGCTCACCCCTCCACTTT. Residues: CASSFETGEGSPLHF.

J is TRBJ2-1 and V is TRBV27; possible D gene TRBD2, 5 bases. Trimming pared 6 bases from V and 0 bases from J, leaving 27 bases between. The CDR3 sequence is 20 residues long. Germline V gene sequence: CDR1 MNHEY, CDR2 SMNVEV (reference sequence). The CDR3 bases are TGTGCCAGCAGCCACAACACCCCATTGCTAAGGGAGCGCTCCTACAATGAGCAGTTCTTC. Its protein product is CASSHNTPLLRERSYNEQFF.

V usage is TRBV9 and J usage is TRBJ1-3, with D possibly matching TRBD1 (6 bases). Trimming removed 4 bases at V and 4 bases at J, with 15 bases between. The CDR3 extends over 15 amino acids. The V gene's germline CDR1 is SGDLS and CDR2 YYNGEE. The CDR3 sequence: CASSPTRTAGNTIYF. The CDR3 DNA reads as TGTGCCAGCAGCCCGACACGGACAGCCGGAAACACCATATATTTT.

The rearrangement links TRBV11-2 to TRBJ2-1, with TRBD2 identical over 9 bases. The germline V gene has CDR1 SGHAT and CDR2 FQNNGV. Trimming removed 0 bases from V and 9 bases from J; junction bases left unmatched: 12. The CDR3 runs to 17 residues. CDR3 DNA sequence: TGTGCCAGCAGCTTAGATTACGGCGGGGGGGCCAGTAGTGAGCAGTTCTTC. It codes for CASSLDYGGGASSEQFF.

The chain is built from TRBV4-2 and TRBJ2-2; D is possibly TRBD2 (5 bases). Trimming shortened V by 1 base and J by 0 bases, and 9 bases separated the two germline ends. This CDR3 has 16 amino acids. The germline gives CDR1 LGHNA, CDR2 YNFKEQ. The CDR3 region has the DNA TGTGCCAGCAGCCAAGCCCCAGCGGCGAACACCGGGGAGCTGTTTTTT. This translates into CASSQAPAANTGELFF.

Here the CDR3 DNA reads TGCAGCTCAGGGGGTAACTATGGCTACACCTTC. This codes for CSSGGNYGYTF. This chain connects TRBV29-1 to TRBJ1-2; 7 bases fit TRBD1. The V segment lost 8 bases and the J segment 1 base; nucleotides outside the gene matches: 1. The CDR3 totals 11 residues. The germline CDR1 and CDR2 sequences are SQVTM and ANQGSEA.

CDR3 residues: CALKGGFSNEQFF. For the CDR3, the DNA is TGTGCCTTGAAGGGGGGGTTTAGCAATGAGCAGTTCTTC. The gene calls are TRBV30 and TRBJ2-1; perhaps TRBD2 as D (7 bases). V gave up 7 bases and J gave up 6 bases, with 16 bases separating them. This CDR3 has 13 residues. Looked up from germline, CDR1 is GTSNPN and CDR2 is SVGIG (reference sequence).

The V gene is TRBV6-6, the J gene TRBJ2-7, with 10 bases that match TRBD1. This CDR3 has 15 amino acids. V shed 2 bases and J 2 bases; nucleotides not matched to a gene: 3. Germline V gene data show CDR1 as MNHNY and CDR2 as SVGAGI (reference sequence). The chain's CDR3 is CASSYDRGLTYEQYF. CDR3 bases: TGTGCCAGCAGTTACGACAGGGGGCTAACCTACGAGCAGTACTTC.

The chain recombines TRBV7-2 with TRBJ2-5, with D possibly being TRBD2 (5 bases). The CDR3 is 13 residues long. Germline-derived CDR1 and CDR2 are SGHTA and FQGNSA. V was cut by 5 bases and J by 5 bases, with 12 bases left in between. The CDR3 here is CASSIPGGETQYF. In DNA form, the CDR3 reads TGTGCCAGCAGCATTCCAGGAGGCGAGACCCAGTACTTC.

The V gene is TRBV9, the J gene TRBJ1-2; TRBD1 might be the D (6 bases). Trimming took 6 bases from V and 4 from J, leaving 13 bases between them. Germline V CDR1 and CDR2: SGDLS, YYNGEE. CDR3 length: 13 residues. The CDR3 DNA is TGTGCCAGCACCTTAACAGGGTCCTATGGCTACACCTTC. Translated, it gives CASTLTGSYGYTF.

The chain couples TRBV7-2 to TRBJ1-1, with D perhaps matching TRBD1 (5 bases). Germline V CDR1 and CDR2: SGHTA, FQGNSA. The V end was cut by 4 bases, the J end by 1 base, with 7 bases between. The CDR3 loop spans 13 amino acids. The CDR3 DNA reads TGTGCCAGCAGCTCCGACAGGAACACTGAAGCTTTCTTT. Encoded protein: CASSSDRNTEAFF.

The count of this clone is one. The V gene is TRBV6-1, the J gene TRBJ1-5, with D possibly TRBD1 on 6 matching bases. The CDR3 has 20 amino acids. From germline, CDR1 is MNHNS and CDR2 SASEGT. Trimming shortened V by 0 bases and J by 0 bases, and 21 bases separated the two germline ends. DNA for the CDR3: TGTGCCAGCAGTGAAGCGATCTGGAGATATCCACAGGGTAGCAATCAGCCCCAGCATTTT. Encoded protein: CASSEAIWRYPQGSNQPQHF.

The chain carries TRBV19 and TRBJ1-6; 8 bases are shared with TRBD1. The CDR3 extends over 15 amino acids. With V trimmed by 6 bases and J by 7 bases, 8 bases remained unmatched. Germline V gives CDR1 LNHDA, CDR2 SQIVND (reference sequence). For the CDR3, the DNA is TGTGCCAGTAGGTCTGACAGGGGTCAAAATTCACCCCTCCACTTT. It translates to CASRSDRGQNSPLHF.

This clone has only one observation. The genes are TRBV7-3 and TRBJ2-1, with D possibly TRBD2 on 5 matching bases. Per the germline V gene, CDR1 is SGHTA and CDR2 is FQGTGA. The CDR3 covers 15 residues. Trimming cost V 5 bases and J 0 bases, with 11 bases left between them. In DNA form, the CDR3 reads TGTGCCAGCAGCCTTGACCGGGGCTCCTACAATGAGCAGTTCTTC. This sequence encodes CASSLDRGSYNEQFF.

This clone came up once. The chain couples TRBV10-2 to TRBJ1-2, with a tentative D call TRBD1 (5 bases). Germline CDR1 is WSHSY and CDR2 is SAAADI. V was pared by 1 base and J by 2 bases, with 11 bases between. The CDR3 is made up of 15 amino acids. CDR3 DNA: TGCGCCAGCAGTGAGTTGCCAGGGATAAACTATGGCTACACCTTC. This codes for CASSELPGINYGYTF.

CDR3 in DNA: TGCAGCGTTCAAGGAGGGTTGAGGGGGGGAGTAAACGGGGAGCTGTTTTTT. Its protein product is CSVQGGLRGGVNGELFF. The chain joins TRBV29-1 to TRBJ2-2; TRBD2 might be the D (7 bases). V was clipped by 5 bases and J by 7 bases, with 26 bases between them. The germline gives CDR1 SQVTM, CDR2 ANQGSEA. The CDR3 is made up of 17 amino acids.

The J gene is TRBJ1-5, the V gene TRBV27; D might be TRBD1 (5 bases). Trimming stripped 4 bases from V and 7 bases from J, with 17 bases between. The V gene's germline CDR1 is MNHEY and CDR2 SMNVEV (reference sequence). This CDR3 is built from 15 residues. The CDR3, as DNA: TGTGCCAGCAGTTCCCTCATGGAGGGGAGGCAGCCCCAGCATTTT. Amino acid sequence: CASSSLMEGRQPQHF.

The chain couples TRBV5-1 to TRBJ1-6; 9 nucleotides line up with TRBD1. The J segment lost 8 bases and the V segment lost 2 bases, leaving 20 bases of the junction unmatched. Germline V lookup: CDR1 SGHRS, CDR2 YFSETQ. The CDR3 contains 20 residues. CDR3 in amino acids: CASSFLPKTTGQGLDSPLHF. CDR3 bases: TGCGCCAGCAGCTTCCTCCCAAAAACAACCGGACAGGGGCTGGATTCACCCCTCCACTTT. The full variable domain, with the rest looked up from reference TRBV5-1 and TRBJ1-6, is KAGVTQTPRYLIKTRGQQVTLSCSPISGHRSVSWYQQTPGQGLQFLFEYFSETQRNKGNFPGRFSGRQFSNSRSEMNVSTLELGDSALYLCASSFLPKTTGQGLDSPLHFGNGTRLTVT.

The V gene is TRBV6-5, the J gene TRBJ2-7, with D maybe TRBD1 (5 bases). Germline V gene data show CDR1 as MNHEY and CDR2 as SVGAGI. Trimming stripped 0 bases from V and 5 bases from J, with 11 bases between. The CDR3 runs to 14 residues. The CDR3: CASSYSETDNEQYF. Written as DNA, the CDR3 is TGTGCCAGCAGTTACTCGGAGACAGATAACGAGCAGTACTTC.

The rearrangement uses TRBV5-6 and TRBJ2-1; 8 bases match TRBD1. The CDR3 has 13 amino acids. With 9 bases clipped from V and 4 bases from J, the junction kept 6 bases outside the gene matches. Per the germline V gene, CDR1 is SGHDT and CDR2 is YYEEEE. CDR3 in DNA: TGTGCCATCGGACAGGGTGGGTACAATGAGCAGTTCTTC. Amino acids: CAIGQGGYNEQFF.

J is TRBJ2-3 and V is TRBV10-3; TRBD2 matches at 7 bases. Germline V gene lookup returns CDR1 ENHRY and CDR2 SYGVKD. The J segment lost 4 bases and the V segment lost 2 bases, leaving 6 bases of the junction unmatched. This CDR3 comprises 15 residues. The CDR3 region is CAISEPSGVADTQYF. The DNA of the CDR3 is TGTGCCATCAGTGAGCCGAGCGGGGTTGCAGATACGCAGTATTTT.

The CDR3 spells CASSYDSQETQYF. The CDR3 bases are TGTGCCAGCAGCTACGACAGCCAAGAGACCCAGTACTTC. The rearrangement links TRBV7-8 to TRBJ2-5; D may be TRBD1 (5 bases). This CDR3 has 13 amino acids. Germline assignment: CDR1 SGHVS and CDR2 FQNEAQ. The ends were cut back, 4 bases at V and 1 base at J, with 7 bases in the middle.

This sequence joins TRBV28 and TRBJ2-3; 12 bases fit TRBD2. V lost 5 bases and J lost 4; bases outside the gene matches: 7. The CDR3 sequence is 16 residues long. Germline assignment: CDR1 MDHEN and CDR2 SYDVKM. The chain's CDR3 is CASSPRLAGVADTQYF. CDR3 coding DNA: TGTGCCAGCAGTCCACGACTAGCGGGAGTGGCAGATACGCAGTATTTT. Full variable domain (outside the CDR3, taken from reference TRBV28 and TRBJ2-3): DVKVTQSSRYLVKRTGEKVFLECVQDMDHENMFWYRQDPGLGLRLIYFSYDVKMKEKGDIPEGYSVSREKKERFSLILESASTNQTSMYLCASSPRLAGVADTQYFGPGTRLTVL.

The genes are TRBV6-6 and TRBJ2-5, with unresolved D. The germline gives CDR1 MNHNY, CDR2 SVGAGI (reference sequence). The CDR3 has 12 amino acids. V gave up 1 base and J gave up 2 bases, with 2 bases separating them. CDR3 DNA: TGTGCCAGCAGTTACTTACAAGAGACCCAGTACTTC. The encoded protein is CASSYLQETQYF.